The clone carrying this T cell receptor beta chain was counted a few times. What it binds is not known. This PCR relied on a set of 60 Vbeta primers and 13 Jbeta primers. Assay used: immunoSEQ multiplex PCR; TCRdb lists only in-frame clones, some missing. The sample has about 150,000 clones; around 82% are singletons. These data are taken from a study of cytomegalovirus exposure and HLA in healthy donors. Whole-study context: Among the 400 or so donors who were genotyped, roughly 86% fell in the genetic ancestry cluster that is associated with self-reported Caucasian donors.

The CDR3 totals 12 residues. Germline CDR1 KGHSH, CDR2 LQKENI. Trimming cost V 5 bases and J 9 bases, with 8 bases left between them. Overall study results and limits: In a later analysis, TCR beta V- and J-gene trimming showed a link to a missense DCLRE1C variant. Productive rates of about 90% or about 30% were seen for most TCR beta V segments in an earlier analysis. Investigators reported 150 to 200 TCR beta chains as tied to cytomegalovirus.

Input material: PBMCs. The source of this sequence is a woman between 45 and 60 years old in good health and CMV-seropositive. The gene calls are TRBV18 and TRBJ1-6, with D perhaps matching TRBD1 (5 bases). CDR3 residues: CASSDSPSPLHF. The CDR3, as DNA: TGTGCCAGCTCAGACAGCCCTTCACCCCTCCACTTT.